The 19 T cell receptor beta chains below come from one sample, sequenced in a study of T-cell memory formation after mild COVID-19. TCRdb independently ran MiXCR on the 5' RACE reads; one entry per CDR3 protein. This sample has roughly 620,000 distinct CDR3 sequences, with around 17% found just once. What was sequenced was PBMCs or a T cell subset sorted from them (not recorded which). These receptor sequences come from an adult woman who had mild COVID-19 (a few samples of this study predate the infection). Cell type and time point are not known.

The chain's CDR3 is CASKPGQGYTGELFF. CDR3 coding DNA: TGTGCCAGCAAACCGGGACAGGGGTACACCGGGGAGCTGTTTTTT. V and J are TRBV12-3 or TRBV12-4 and TRBJ2-2; 10 bases are shared with TRBD1. Trimming took 7 bases from V and 3 from J; bases not matched to a gene: 5. This CDR3 comprises 15 residues.

The chain couples TRBV6-2 or TRBV6-3 to TRBJ2-1; TRBD2 might be the D (6 bases). CDR1 and CDR2 from the germline V gene are MNHEY and SVGEGT. CDR3 length: 15 residues. V lost 6 bases to trimming and J lost 0 bases, with 12 bases between them. For the CDR3, the DNA is TGTGCCAGCAGGGATAGCGGCCTCTCCTACAATGAGCAGTTCTTC. This encodes CASRDSGLSYNEQFF.

This clonotype was detected ten times or more. The chain links TRBV12-3 or TRBV12-4 to TRBJ2-3; D gene uncertain. Trimming cost V 4 bases and J 3 bases, with 23 bases left between them. The CDR3 is 18 amino acids. The CDR3 is CASSSRFSPEGRTDTQYF. The CDR3 DNA sequence: TGTGCCAGCAGTTCTCGATTTTCCCCGGAAGGTCGTACAGATACGCAGTATTTT.

This clonotype was counted a few times. The chain recombines TRBV7-2 with TRBJ2-2; 7 nucleotides line up with TRBD1. The V gene's germline CDR1 is SGHTA and CDR2 FQGNSA. CDR3 length: 16 amino acids. Trimming removed 6 bases from V and 6 bases from J; junction bases left unmatched: 13. CDR3 coding DNA: TGTGCCAGCAGTTTCGATTTACACAGGGGACCCGGGGAGCTGTTTTTT. This codes for CASSFDLHRGPGELFF.

The chain joins TRBV7-9 to TRBJ2-1, with unresolved D. This CDR3 is built from 13 residues. Between the trimmed V and J ends, which lost 5 bases and 3 bases, there was a span of 8 bases. Germline V CDR1 and CDR2: SEHNR, FQNEAQ (reference sequence). For the CDR3, the DNA is TGTGCCAGCAGCCCCCGGAACTACAATGAGCAGTTCTTC. The encoded protein is CASSPRNYNEQFF.

The chain employs TRBV6-5 and TRBJ2-7; 9 nucleotides agree with TRBD2. Trimming removed 4 bases from V and 2 bases from J; junction bases left unmatched: 6. Per the germline V gene, CDR1 is MNHEY and CDR2 is SVGAGI. This CDR3 is built from 15 residues. CDR3 sequence reads: CASSSPGLATYEQYF. CDR3 sequence (DNA): TGTGCCAGCAGTTCCCCGGGACTAGCCACCTACGAGCAGTACTTC.

V and J are TRBV6-2 or TRBV6-3 and TRBJ2-7; unclear D gene. The CDR3 is 13 residues long. The V and J ends lost 2 bases and 5 bases respectively, with 10 bases between them. CDR1 is MNHEY and CDR2 is SVGEGT in the germline V gene. The CDR3 DNA reads as TGTGCCAGCAGTTACGGCGGAATCCACGAGCAGTACTTC. Its protein product is CASSYGGIHEQYF.

This clonotype appeared a few times. This chain connects TRBV11-3 to TRBJ2-1, with 9 nucleotides matching TRBD2. V shed 5 bases and J 3 bases; nucleotides not matched to a gene: 8. The germline V gene has CDR1 SGHNT and CDR2 YENEEA. The CDR3 is 16 residues long. CDR3 sequence: CASSPRTSAFYNEQFF. The CDR3 nucleotides are TGTGCCAGCAGCCCCCGGACTAGCGCCTTCTACAATGAGCAGTTCTTC.

Note on this clonotype: With a much larger clone just one base away, this may be a read error. This chain links TRBV5-1 with TRBJ2-7; D is possibly TRBD1 (6 bases). The CDR3 has 14 amino acids. Germline V CDR1 and CDR2: SGHRS, YFSETQ. V lost 7 bases and J lost 1, with 15 bases in between. CDR3 DNA sequence: TGCGCCAGCGGTTACGGCGACAGGTCCTACGAGCAGTACTTC. This encodes CASGYGDRSYEQYF.

The V and J genes are TRBV6-1 and TRBJ2-1, with D unresolved. This CDR3 contains 12 residues. V lost 10 bases and J lost 5, with 12 bases in between. The germline V gene has CDR1 MNHNS and CDR2 SASEGT. As DNA, the CDR3 is TGTGCCACTAAGCTACGGGACAATGAGCAGTTCTTC. Translated, it gives CATKLRDNEQFF.

The V call is TRBV25-1, the J call TRBJ2-7, with D perhaps TRBD2 (6 bases). The CDR3 covers 12 residues. Germline CDR1 is MGHDK and CDR2 is SYGVNS. The ends were cut back, 3 bases at V and 6 bases at J, with 9 bases in the middle. The CDR3 DNA follows: TGTGCCAGCAGTGAGGTGGGGGGCGAGCAGTACTTC. Encoded protein: CASSEVGGEQYF.

This sequence joins TRBV14 and TRBJ2-5, with 9 bases aligning to TRBD2. The CDR3 is made up of 17 amino acids. The trim removed 0 bases at V and 2 bases at J, leaving 7 bases unmatched. Germline assignment: CDR1 SGHDN and CDR2 FVKESK. CDR3 sequence reads: CASSQDVGLALQETQYF. The CDR3 DNA sequence: TGTGCCAGCAGCCAAGACGTGGGACTAGCCCTTCAAGAGACCCAGTACTTC.

The J gene is TRBJ1-1, the V gene TRBV6-2 or TRBV6-3, with 7 positions matching TRBD1. The V gene end was trimmed by 7 bases and the J gene end by 5 bases; junction bases not matched to a gene: 16. The CDR3 runs 16 residues. CDR1 and CDR2 from the germline V gene are MNHEY and SVGEGT. CDR3 nucleotides: TGTGCCAGCACCCGACCTAGACAGGGTTCGGCTACTGAAGCTTTCTTT. Its protein product is CASTRPRQGSATEAFF.

This clonotype was observed a handful of times. This chain uses TRBV6-6 with TRBJ2-2; D remains unclear. V was shortened by 2 bases and J by 5 bases, with 9 bases between the two germline ends. CDR1 is MNHNY, CDR2 SVGAGI, per germline (reference sequence). This CDR3 is built from 14 residues. The CDR3 spells CASSYARVTGELFF. CDR3 nucleotide sequence: TGTGCCAGCAGTTACGCTAGAGTTACCGGGGAGCTGTTTTTT.

This clonotype was detected ten times or more. The gene calls are TRBV7-3 and TRBJ2-3, with 10 bases matching TRBD2. There are 20 residues in the CDR3. Germline V gives CDR1 SGHTA, CDR2 FQGTGA. V gave up 0 bases and J gave up 9 bases; unmatched junction bases: 21. This CDR3 is CASSLTPPTPLAGVTVTQYF. CDR3 sequence (DNA): TGTGCCAGCAGCTTAACACCCCCGACCCCTCTAGCGGGAGTAACAGTGACGCAGTATTTT.

The chain carries TRBV20-1 and TRBJ1-1, with a possible D match to TRBD1 (6 bases). Germline CDR1 and CDR2: DFQATT and SNEGSKA (reference sequence). Trimming took off 6 bases at V and 8 bases at J, with 13 bases between the two ends. CDR3 length: 11 amino acids. Here the CDR3 DNA reads TGCAGTGCCAGACCGGACAGCGAAGCTTTCTTT. Its protein is CSARPDSEAFF.

The V call is TRBV5-4, the J call TRBJ2-7; 9 bases are shared with TRBD1. After removal of 3 bases from V and 2 bases from J, the junction contained 6 bases not matched to a gene. CDR3 length equals 15 residues. CDR1 and CDR2 (germline): SGHNT, YYREEE (reference sequence). This chain's CDR3 is CASSSRDRVPYEQYF. CDR3 in DNA: TGTGCCAGCAGCTCCCGGGACAGGGTCCCCTACGAGCAGTACTTC.

This sequence joins TRBV20-1 and TRBJ2-2; D possibly corresponds to TRBD2 (5 bases). The CDR3 contains 13 residues. With 0 bases removed from V and 6 bases from J, the gap between germline ends came to 8 bases. Germline values: CDR1 DFQATT, CDR2 SNEGSKA (reference sequence). The CDR3 reads CSARDLRAGELFF. The CDR3 DNA sequence: TGCAGTGCTAGAGATCTGAGGGCCGGGGAGCTGTTTTTT.

Note on this clonotype: This may stem from a read error, because a much larger clone lies one nucleotide away. The V call is TRBV12-3 or TRBV12-4, the J call TRBJ2-2, with a tentative D call TRBD1 (5 bases). The CDR3 has 15 amino acids. The ends were cut back, 6 bases at V and 6 bases at J, with 17 bases in the middle. CDR3 DNA sequence: TGTGCCAGCAGACCGACAGCGCTGAGCCCCGGGGAGCTGTTTTTT. It codes for CASRPTALSPGELFF.